The next 30 T cell receptor beta chains were all read from a single sample in a study of Ad26.COV2.S vaccination and SARS-CoV-2 variants. Treatment noted: about 20 received Ad26.COV2.S at low or high dose, single or two shots; five or six received placebo; per-sample allocation not given. Repertoires come from day 63 after the first vaccine or placebo injection. Sequenced by immunoSEQ multiplex PCR; TCRdb stores in-frame clones only, minus some. The sample lists hundreds of thousands of clones, roughly 84% occurring once. The sample here was peripheral blood, taken in a trial of Ad26.COV2.S vaccine versus placebo. The source of these receptors is a person aged 18-60 years who received the Ad26.COV2.S COVID-19 vaccine or a placebo.

This clone appeared a few times. The V and J genes are TRBV15 and TRBJ1-3, with D perhaps TRBD1 (5 bases). The CDR3 has 15 amino acids. The ends were cut back, 0 bases at V and 4 bases at J, with 10 bases in the middle. Germline CDR1 LNHNV, CDR2 YYDKDF (reference sequence). The CDR3 here is CATSRDREGGNTIYF. The CDR3 coding sequence is TGTGCCACCAGCAGAGACAGGGAAGGGGGAAACACCATATATTTT.

The chain uses TRBV30 and TRBJ1-2, with D perhaps TRBD1 (6 bases). The CDR3 is 12 residues long. Germline lookup yields CDR1 GTSNPN and CDR2 SVGIG (reference sequence). Trimming took 3 bases from V and 4 from J, leaving 9 bases between them. The chain's CDR3 is CAWSPDSYGYTF. The CDR3 DNA reads TGTGCCTGGAGCCCGGACAGCTATGGCTACACCTTC. Using reference TRBV30 and TRBJ1-2 for the parts outside the CDR3, the full variable domain is SQTIHQWPATLVQPVGSPLSLECTVEGTSNPNLYWYRQAAGRGLQLLFYSVGIGQISSEVPQNLSASRPQDRQFILSSKKLLLSDSGFYLCAWSPDSYGYTFGSGTRLTVV.

This CDR3 is CASSDSTGIAPQHF. In nucleotides, the CDR3 is TGTGCCAGCAGTGATTCGACAGGTATAGCGCCCCAGCATTTT. V and J are TRBV2 and TRBJ1-5; D might be TRBD1 (6 bases). Trimming removed 3 bases at V and 9 bases at J, with 15 bases between. CDR1 SNHLY and CDR2 FYNNEI come from the germline V gene. The CDR3 spans 14 residues.

This chain uses TRBV19 with TRBJ1-2; a weak D match, TRBD1 (5 bases). This CDR3 contains 12 residues. In germline, CDR1 is LNHDA, CDR2 SQIVND (reference sequence). V lost 7 bases and J lost 7, with 13 bases in between. CDR3 nucleotides: TGTGCCAGTAACGGGGGGACGGGTGGCTACACCTTC. Protein product: CASNGGTGGYTF.

The chain uses TRBV25-1 and TRBJ2-7, with 12 bases aligning to TRBD2. This CDR3 comprises 15 residues. CDR1 and CDR2 (germline): MGHDK, SYGVNS. V trimming: 4 bases; J trimming: 3 bases; junction bases outside the gene matches: 4. CDR3 loop: CASSALAGGLYEQYF. The CDR3, as DNA: TGTGCCAGCAGTGCCCTAGCGGGGGGGCTCTACGAGCAGTACTTC.

The chain carries TRBV5-1 and TRBJ2-1; 7 bases agree with TRBD2. The germline V gene encodes CDR1 SGHRS and CDR2 YFSETQ. J gave up 4 bases and V 1 base, and 8 bases lay outside the gene matches. The CDR3 consists of 16 residues. The CDR3 nucleotides are TGCGCCAGCAGCTTGTCCGGGACTAAACCGTACAATGAGCAGTTCTTC. Protein product: CASSLSGTKPYNEQFF.

The rearrangement joins TRBV14 to TRBJ1-1; D is uncertain. The CDR3 loop spans 17 amino acids. The germline gives CDR1 SGHDN, CDR2 FVKESK. The V and J ends lost 4 bases and 0 bases respectively, with 18 bases between them. CDR3 bases: TGTGCCAGCAGCCCCATAAATGGATTCTCGATGAACACTGAAGCTTTCTTT. This encodes CASSPINGFSMNTEAFF.

This chain uses TRBV25-1 with TRBJ1-1; tentative D call: TRBD1 (6 bases). Trimming left V 6 bases short and J 6 bases short, with 11 bases between. The CDR3 has 12 residues. CDR1 and CDR2 from the germline V gene are MGHDK and SYGVNS. The DNA for the CDR3 is TGTGCCAGCAGGGGTCGACAGGCTGAAGCTTTCTTT. This sequence encodes CASRGRQAEAFF.

The CDR3 reads CASSLIKNTEAFF. The CDR3 DNA reads TGTGCCAGCAGCTTAATAAAGAACACTGAAGCTTTCTTT. V is TRBV11-2 and J is TRBJ1-1; unclear D gene. The germline gives CDR1 SGHAT, CDR2 FQNNGV. Trimming cost V 2 bases and J 1 base, with 5 bases left between them. The CDR3 contains 13 residues.

This clone was seen only a few times. This chain uses TRBV18 with TRBJ2-2, with D perhaps being TRBD1 or TRBD2 (5 bases each). CDR3 length equals 15 residues. V lost 2 bases and J 5 bases, leaving 12 bases between the germline ends. In germline, CDR1 is KGHSH, CDR2 LQKENI. The CDR3 coding sequence is TGTGCCAGCTCACCAATCAGGGACGGTACCGGGGAGCTGTTTTTT. Protein: CASSPIRDGTGELFF.

The V and J genes are TRBV2 and TRBJ1-2; no clear D. Germline V CDR1 and CDR2: SNHLY, FYNNEI. There are 15 residues in the CDR3. V was cut by 5 bases and J by 4 bases, with 17 bases left in between. The CDR3 DNA is TGTGCCAGCAGTCCACGGGGAGTCGAGGGCTATGGCTACACCTTC. Translating it yields CASSPRGVEGYGYTF. Full variable domain (rest looked up from reference TRBV2 and TRBJ1-2): EPEVTQTPSHQVTQMGQEVILRCVPISNHLYFYWYRQILGQKVEFLVSFYNNEISEKSEIFDDQFSVERPDGSNFTLKIRSTKLEDSAMYFCASSPRGVEGYGYTFGSGTRLTVV.

The V gene is TRBV7-6, the J gene TRBJ2-5; 7 bases align to TRBD1. With V trimmed by 5 bases and J by 7 bases, 16 bases remained unmatched. The CDR3 runs 16 residues. Germline V gene lookup returns CDR1 SGHVS and CDR2 FNYEAQ. In nucleotides, the CDR3 is TGTGCCAGCAGCCCTTTTAGCAGAGGGGGCGCTGGGACCCAGTACTTC. Encoded protein: CASSPFSRGGAGTQYF. Based on the CDR3 plus reference TRBV7-6 and TRBJ2-5, the full variable domain is GAGVSQSPRYKVTKRGQDVALRCDPISGHVSLYWYRQALGQGPEFLTYFNYEAQQDKSGLPNDRFSAERPEGSISTLTIQRTEQRDSAMYRCASSPFSRGGAGTQYFGPGTRLLVL.

Written as DNA, the CDR3 is TGTGCCAGTAGTATGGGCAGGAGCCTCAATCAGCCCCAGCATTTT. It specifies CASSMGRSLNQPQHF. The chain combines TRBV19 with TRBJ1-5; D not certain. The V end lost 3 bases, the J end lost 3 bases, and 12 bases lay between the germline ends. Germline V gene sequence: CDR1 LNHDA, CDR2 SQIVND (reference sequence). This CDR3 spans 15 amino acids.

The chain couples TRBV2 to TRBJ2-7, with no clear D. This CDR3 region has 14 residues. V was cut by 4 bases and J by 0 bases, with 10 bases left in between. Germline V gene data show CDR1 as SNHLY and CDR2 as FYNNEI. Here the CDR3 reads CASSGDESSYEQYF. The CDR3 nucleotides are TGTGCCAGCAGTGGCGATGAGAGCTCCTACGAGCAGTACTTC.

Comment on this clone: Other DNA sequences of this sample code for an identical CDR3. The chain couples TRBV6-5 to TRBJ1-2; the D gene is possibly TRBD1 (5 bases). The CDR3 spans 12 residues. The V end lost 8 bases, the J end lost 2 bases, and 9 bases lay between the germline ends. CDR1 and CDR2 (germline): MNHEY, SVGAGI. This CDR3 is CASRGGNYGYTF. In DNA, the CDR3 is TGTGCCAGCCGGGGCGGAAACTATGGCTACACCTTC.

The chain employs TRBV4-3 and TRBJ1-1, with D perhaps TRBD1 (6 bases). Germline V gene sequence: CDR1 LGHNA, CDR2 YSLEER. This CDR3 region has 13 residues. The ends were cut back, 6 bases at V and 3 bases at J, with 11 bases in the middle. The chain's CDR3 is CASSPDRYTEAFF. The CDR3 region has the DNA TGCGCCAGCAGTCCGGACAGATACACTGAAGCTTTCTTT.

This chain connects TRBV19 to TRBJ1-1; D is unclear. CDR1 is LNHDA, CDR2 SQIVND, per germline (reference sequence). The CDR3 has 14 residues. V lost 3 bases and J lost 5, with 13 bases in between. For the CDR3, the DNA is TGTGCCAGTAGTATGCCCGGTGAAGGGACTGAAGCTTTCTTT. Its protein is CASSMPGEGTEAFF.

This sequence joins TRBV7-2 and TRBJ2-1; TRBD2 might be the D (7 bases). Trimming took 5 bases from V and 7 from J, leaving 18 bases between them. This CDR3 comprises 15 residues. Germline values: CDR1 SGHTA, CDR2 FQGNSA. The CDR3: CASSLRWGGYNEQFF. For the CDR3, the DNA is TGTGCCAGCAGCCTACGGTGGGGGGGCTATAATGAGCAGTTCTTC.

The genes are TRBV7-9 and TRBJ1-2, with no clear D. This CDR3 is built from 12 residues. CDR1 is SEHNR and CDR2 is FQNEAQ in the germline V gene (reference sequence). The ends were cut back, 5 bases at V and 8 bases at J, with 12 bases in the middle. CDR3 in DNA: TGTGCCAGCAGCGTTGAGTTCTACGGCTACACCTTC. Amino acid sequence: CASSVEFYGYTF.

The chain joins TRBV18 to TRBJ2-5; the D gene could be TRBD1 or TRBD2 (5 bases each). CDR3 length: 14 residues. Trimming took off 4 bases at V and 5 bases at J, with 14 bases between the two ends. Germline V lookup: CDR1 KGHSH, CDR2 LQKENI. Written as DNA, the CDR3 is TGTGCCAGCTCACGGGACGGCAGGGAGGAGACCCAGTACTTC. Encoded protein: CASSRDGREETQYF.

The chain links TRBV5-5 to TRBJ2-7, with no clear D. Trimming shortened V by 0 bases and J by 3 bases, and 10 bases separated the two germline ends. The CDR3 contains 14 residues. The V gene's germline CDR1 is SGHKS and CDR2 YYEKEE (reference sequence). CDR3 residues: CASSLVQQFYEQYF. CDR3 nucleotides: TGTGCCAGCAGCTTGGTACAGCAGTTCTACGAGCAGTACTTC.

The chain has TRBV9 and TRBJ1-2; unclear D gene. V shed 4 bases and J shed 5 bases, with 9 bases lying between them. The CDR3 covers 12 residues. CDR1 is SGDLS and CDR2 is YYNGEE in the germline V gene. DNA for the CDR3: TGTGCCAGCAGCCAGAGGAGGTATGGCTACACCTTC. Its protein product is CASSQRRYGYTF.

This clone came up a few times. This chain links TRBV7-9 with TRBJ2-2; D may be TRBD2 (7 bases). Germline lookup yields CDR1 SEHNR and CDR2 FQNEAQ (reference sequence). Trimming took off 2 bases at V and 2 bases at J, with 15 bases between the two ends. The length of the CDR3 is 17 residues. The CDR3 protein is CASSLLGGAINTGELFF. DNA of the CDR3: TGTGCCAGCAGCTTATTAGGGGGGGCGATTAACACCGGGGAGCTGTTTTTT.

The chain joins TRBV5-8 to TRBJ1-5; TRBD1 matches 7 bases. The J segment lost 7 bases and the V segment lost 0 bases, leaving 7 bases of the junction unmatched. The CDR3 has 15 residues. Germline assignment: CDR1 SGHTS and CDR2 YDEGEE. In nucleotides, the CDR3 is TGTGCCAGCAGCTTGGAGGGCAGGGGGAGCCAGCCCCAGCATTTT. This codes for CASSLEGRGSQPQHF.

The genes are TRBV10-3 and TRBJ2-1; D is perhaps TRBD2 (5 bases). Germline V gene sequence: CDR1 ENHRY, CDR2 SYGVKD. CDR3 length equals 13 residues. V was shortened by 10 bases and J by 7 bases, with 17 bases between the two germline ends. The CDR3 DNA reads as TGTGCCACCCGGGAAGGGCTCTGGAATGAGCAGTTCTTC. Protein sequence: CATREGLWNEQFF.

The chain has TRBV4-3 and TRBJ1-6, with D possibly matching TRBD1 (5 bases). Germline V CDR1 and CDR2: LGHNA, YSLEER. There are 16 residues in the CDR3. V was pared by 3 bases and J by 1 base, with 10 bases between. The CDR3 DNA sequence: TGCGCCAGCAGCCATCAGGGTCGGTCCTATAATTCACCCCTCCACTTT. Protein sequence: CASSHQGRSYNSPLHF.

The chain has TRBV4-3 and TRBJ1-2; D remains ambiguous. The CDR3 consists of 16 residues. Germline V gene lookup returns CDR1 LGHNA and CDR2 YSLEER. Trimming stripped 1 base from V and 2 bases from J, with 14 bases between. The CDR3 loop is CASSQVESPTNYGYTF. The CDR3 DNA sequence: TGCGCCAGCAGCCAAGTTGAGTCACCGACGAACTATGGCTACACCTTC.

This clone occurred once. The J gene is TRBJ2-2, the V gene TRBV6-1; 14 bases line up with TRBD2. Germline loops: CDR1 MNHNS, CDR2 SASEGT. The CDR3 runs 18 residues. J lost 1 base, V lost 1 base, and 2 bases had no gene match. The CDR3 sequence is CASSEVGLAGVNTGELFF. CDR3 nucleotides: TGTGCCAGCAGTGAAGTGGGACTAGCGGGGGTGAACACCGGGGAGCTGTTTTTT.

V is TRBV6-6 and J is TRBJ2-2; D is possibly TRBD1 (6 bases). V was cut by 6 bases and J by 4 bases, with 24 bases left in between. This CDR3 region has 18 residues. Per the germline V gene, CDR1 is MNHNY and CDR2 is SVGAGI (reference sequence). The CDR3 DNA follows: TGTGCCAGCAGCCGACGAGCCGGACAGTTTTCAAGCACCGGGGAGCTGTTTTTT. Translation gives CASSRRAGQFSSTGELFF.

For the CDR3, the DNA is TGTGCCAGCAGCCAAGACCCGGGAACCGATAGCACAACCAAAAACATTCAGTACTTC. Its protein product is CASSQDPGTDSTTKNIQYF. The V call is TRBV4-2, the J call TRBJ2-4; D may be TRBD2 (5 bases). Germline V gene lookup returns CDR1 LGHNA and CDR2 YNFKEQ. The CDR3 is made up of 19 amino acids. With 0 bases removed from V and 2 bases from J, the gap between germline ends came to 20 bases.